What follows is one TCR beta chain and its context. Antigen unknown. The data stem from a study of T cells in tumors after PD-1 blockade. Study overall: Each patient got pembrolizumab 200 mg every 3 weeks or cemiplimab 350 mg every 2 weeks. On average, peripheral blood gave about 100,000 TCR templates and over 30,000 unique clonotypes. Study-wide results and limits: Peripheral recruitment is suggested, as some novel exhausted tumor clones were in pre-treatment blood.

The assay was immunoSEQ multiplex PCR, and TCRdb's table has in-frame clones only and misses some. The sample holds approximately 59,000 clones, 80% seen once. J gave up 4 bases and V 5 bases, and 3 bases lay outside the gene matches. The CDR3 has 13 amino acids. The germline CDR1 and CDR2 sequences are SGHTA and FQGTGA. The gene calls are TRBV7-3 and TRBJ2-5; 8 nucleotides line up with TRBD2. The input for sequencing was PBMCs, taken before anti-PD-1 treatment. This receptor was obtained from a human donor with basal cell carcinoma. CDR3 sequence reads: CASSKAGGETQYF. The DNA of the CDR3 is TGTGCCAGCAGCAAGGCGGGGGGAGAGACCCAGTACTTC.